This entry describes one TCR beta chain. Original analysis: Amplification of reference gene primers provided the estimated nucleated cell counts. Libraries were prepared by immunoSEQ multiplex PCR; TCRdb keeps only in-frame clonotypes and omits some of them. From that table come the V and J calls and clone size; the DNA was used to work out D and trimming. The sample lists roughly 230,000 clones, 89% occurring once. This CDR3 is built from 14 residues. V was pared by 3 bases and J by 0 bases, with 8 bases between. The germline CDR1 and CDR2 sequences are WNHNN and SYGVQD (reference sequence). These data belong to a study of blood T cell repertoires in COVID-19. At the level of the study: The study drew acute and convalescent COVID-19 samples from the United States, Italy and Spain. The cDNA or gDNA used as material had been derived from T cells, B-cell-depleted T cells, or PBMCs.

The gene calls are TRBV10-1 and TRBJ1-1; tentatively, D is TRBD1 (5 bases). The source material was peripheral blood. The sequence was collected from a woman in her thirties or forties who had recovered from COVID-19. The CDR3 DNA follows: TGCGCCAGCAGTGATAGGGGTCTGAACACTGAAGCTTTCTTT. This sequence encodes CASSDRGLNTEAFF.